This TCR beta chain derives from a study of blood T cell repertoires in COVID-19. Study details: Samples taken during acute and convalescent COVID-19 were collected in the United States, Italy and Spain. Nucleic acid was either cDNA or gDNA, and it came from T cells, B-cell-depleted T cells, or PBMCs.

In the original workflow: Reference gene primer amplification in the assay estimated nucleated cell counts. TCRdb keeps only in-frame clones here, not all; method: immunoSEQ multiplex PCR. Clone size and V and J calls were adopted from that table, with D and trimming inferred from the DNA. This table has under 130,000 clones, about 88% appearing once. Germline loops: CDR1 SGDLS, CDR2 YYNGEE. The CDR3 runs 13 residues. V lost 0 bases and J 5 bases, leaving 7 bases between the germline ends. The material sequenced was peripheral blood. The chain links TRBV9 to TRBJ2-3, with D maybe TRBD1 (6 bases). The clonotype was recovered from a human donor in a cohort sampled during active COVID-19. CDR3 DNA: TGTGCCAGCAGCGTAGGACAGGAAGATACGCAGTATTTT. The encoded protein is CASSVGQEDTQYF.